The sequence of this T cell receptor (beta chain) was determined in a study of blood T cell repertoires in COVID-19. Study details: Spain, Italy and the United States supplied samples that represented acute and convalescent COVID-19. Nucleic acid was either cDNA or gDNA, and it came from T cells, B-cell-depleted T cells, or PBMCs.

In the authors' methods: Scientists estimated how many nucleated cells there were by amplifying reference gene primers. Some clones are missing from TCRdb's copy, which holds only in-frame ones; the method was immunoSEQ multiplex PCR. From that table come the V and J calls and clone size; the DNA was used to work out D and trimming. This sample yields about 46,000 clones, of which around nine tenths are seen a single time; around a sixth belongs to the top ten. Germline V gene sequence: CDR1 MDHEN, CDR2 SYDVKM. Trimming removed 1 base from V and 1 base from J; junction bases left unmatched: 4. The CDR3 is made up of 16 amino acids. With regard to this clone: The sample has other DNA sequences that encode this CDR3 too.

This TCR was recovered from a man in his sixties with active or convalescent COVID-19. Sequencing was carried out using peripheral blood. The chain couples TRBV28 to TRBJ2-3; 8 positions agree with TRBD1. The CDR3 nucleotides are TGTGCCAGCAGTTTATTCCCGGGACAGGGCACAGATACGCAGTATTTT. As protein: CASSLFPGQGTDTQYF.